This passage covers 18 T cell receptor beta chains from one sample sequenced in a study of blood T cell repertoires in COVID-19. TCRdb's copy holds only in-frame clones and misses some; the assay was immunoSEQ multiplex PCR. The sample has about 220,000 clones, 82% seen once. Sequences were obtained from PBMCs or T cells enriched from blood (not recorded which). The receptors shown here come from an older woman who had recovered from COVID-19.

This chain uses TRBV5-1 with TRBJ2-6; 12 bases line up with TRBD1. The germline V gene has CDR1 SGHRS and CDR2 YFSETQ. The CDR3 runs to 18 residues. V shed 2 bases, J shed 4 bases, and the junction held 7 bases outside the gene matches. For the CDR3, the DNA is TGCGCCAGCAGCTTTAGGGGACAGGGGGCGAAAGGGGCCAACGTCCTGACTTTC. Translating it yields CASSFRGQGAKGANVLTF.

The chain has TRBV5-4 and TRBJ1-1; 9 bases map to TRBD1. V trimming: 3 bases; J trimming: 5 bases; junction bases outside the gene matches: 8. The CDR3 runs to 15 residues. In germline, CDR1 is SGHNT, CDR2 YYREEE (reference sequence). The DNA for the CDR3 is TGTGCCAGCAGCTGGGGGGGACAGGGTGGGACTGAAGCTTTCTTT. The encoded protein is CASSWGGQGGTEAFF.

The chain combines TRBV3-1 (or the pseudogene TRBV3-2) with TRBJ1-1; D is uncertain. The CDR3 is 14 amino acids. Germline V lookup: CDR1 LGHDT, CDR2 YNNKEL (reference sequence). Trimming took 4 bases from V and 1 from J, leaving 10 bases between them. The CDR3 protein is CASSPLRGNTEAFF. Written as DNA, the CDR3 is TGTGCCAGCAGCCCCTTGCGGGGGAACACTGAAGCTTTCTTT.

The V and J genes are TRBV11-2 and TRBJ2-5, with D possibly matching TRBD1 (5 bases). CDR1 is SGHAT, CDR2 FQNNGV, per germline. CDR3 length: 15 residues. Trimming cost V 3 bases and J 6 bases, with 17 bases left between them. The CDR3 sequence is CASSFRSRGSKTQYF. Here the CDR3 DNA reads TGTGCCAGCAGCTTCAGGAGTAGGGGCTCAAAGACCCAGTACTTC. The full variable domain, in which reference TRBV11-2 and TRBJ2-5 provide the parts outside the CDR3, is EAGVAQSPRYKIIEKRQSVAFWCNPISGHATLYWYQQILGQGPKLLIQFQNNGVVDDSQLPKDRFSAERLKGVDSTLKIQPAKLEDSAVYLCASSFRSRGSKTQYFGPGTRLLVL.

The gene calls are TRBV9 and TRBJ2-2; 13 bases match TRBD2. J gave up 0 bases and V 4 bases, and 6 bases lay outside the gene matches. Germline CDR1 and CDR2: SGDLS and YYNGEE. There are 18 residues in the CDR3. The CDR3 DNA follows: TGTGCCAGCAGCTTTGGACTAGCGGGGGCGACGAACACCGGGGAGCTGTTTTTT. Translating it yields CASSFGLAGATNTGELFF. The variable domain in full, completed from reference TRBV9 and TRBJ2-2, reads DSGVTQTPKHLITATGQRVTLRCSPRSGDLSVYWYQQSLDQGLQFLIQYYNGEERAKGNILERFSAQQFPDLHSELNLSSLELGDSALYFCASSFGLAGATNTGELFFGEGSRLTVL.

The chain couples TRBV3-1 (or the pseudogene TRBV3-2) to TRBJ1-4; no clear D. The CDR3 has 14 amino acids. V was clipped by 5 bases and J by 8 bases, with 15 bases between them. Germline values: CDR1 LGHDT, CDR2 YNNKEL (reference sequence). The CDR3 protein is CASSGTQRREKLFF. The CDR3 DNA follows: TGTGCCAGCAGCGGAACACAGAGAAGGGAAAAACTGTTTTTT.

The rearrangement joins TRBV16 to TRBJ1-6; a weak D match, TRBD1 (5 bases). This CDR3 has 15 amino acids. V lost 0 bases, J lost 13 bases, and 16 bases lay in between. Germline assignment: CDR1 KGHSY and CDR2 FQNENV. DNA of the CDR3: TGTGCCAGCAGCCAATCGCTCGGGGGACGAATGCCCCTCCACTTT. Its translation: CASSQSLGGRMPLHF.

The V gene is TRBV7-9, the J gene TRBJ2-2; 8 bases line up with TRBD2. The germline V gene has CDR1 SEHNR and CDR2 FQNEAQ (reference sequence). CDR3 size: 19 residues. Losses at the gene ends were 7 bases for V and 3 bases for J; bases not matched to a gene: 19. CDR3 nucleotide sequence: TGTGCCAGCACTATATCCGGCGGGGGGAGGGCCTCGGACACCGGGGAGCTGTTTTTT. It is translated as CASTISGGGRASDTGELFF.

The rearrangement uses TRBV7-6 and TRBJ1-2, with 7 bases aligning to TRBD1. V lost 6 bases, J lost 4 bases, and 2 bases stayed unmatched. The CDR3 runs to 12 residues. CDR1 and CDR2 (germline): SGHVS, FNYEAQ. This CDR3 is CASSTGVYGYTF. CDR3 nucleotide sequence: TGTGCCAGCAGTACAGGGGTCTATGGCTACACCTTC.

The rearrangement links TRBV7-6 to TRBJ1-4; D may be TRBD1 (5 bases). V was shortened by 5 bases and J by 1 base, with 17 bases between the two germline ends. The CDR3 length is 17 residues. Germline CDR1 and CDR2: SGHVS and FNYEAQ. CDR3 protein: CASSIETLRVTNEKLFF. The CDR3 coding sequence is TGTGCCAGCAGCATAGAGACCCTCAGGGTAACTAATGAAAAACTGTTTTTT. Full variable domain (remainder filled in from reference TRBV7-6 and TRBJ1-4): GAGVSQSPRYKVTKRGQDVALRCDPISGHVSLYWYRQALGQGPEFLTYFNYEAQQDKSGLPNDRFSAERPEGSISTLTIQRTEQRDSAMYRCASSIETLRVTNEKLFFGSGTQLSVL.

The chain recombines TRBV15 with TRBJ1-2, with unresolved D. This CDR3 has 13 amino acids. Germline lookup yields CDR1 LNHNV and CDR2 YYDKDF (reference sequence). With 1 base removed from V and 5 bases from J, the gap between germline ends came to 8 bases. DNA of the CDR3: TGTGCCACCAGCAGAGGGGAGCGGTATGGCTACACCTTC. The encoded protein is CATSRGERYGYTF.

The rearrangement uses TRBV27 and TRBJ1-2; D remains ambiguous. The V end lost 7 bases, the J end lost 4 bases, and 16 bases lay between the germline ends. This CDR3 spans 14 amino acids. Germline loops: CDR1 MNHEY, CDR2 SMNVEV (reference sequence). In DNA form, the CDR3 reads TGTGCCAGCATGAGCGGCACGATCCCCTATGGCTACACCTTC. As protein: CASMSGTIPYGYTF.

The rearrangement uses TRBV18 and TRBJ2-7; D gene uncertain. CDR3 length: 15 amino acids. The V end was cut by 0 bases, the J end by 7 bases, with 16 bases between. Germline CDR1 and CDR2: KGHSH and LQKENI. CDR3 residues: CASSPPITAPGEQYF. In DNA form, the CDR3 reads TGTGCCAGCTCACCACCTATTACAGCCCCCGGTGAGCAGTACTTC.

This chain uses TRBV14 with TRBJ2-7; possible D gene TRBD1, 5 bases. Trimming left V 4 bases short and J 3 bases short, with 16 bases between. CDR1 and CDR2 (germline): SGHDN, FVKESK. The CDR3 runs to 15 residues. CDR3 loop: CASSLSAGNYYEQYF. The DNA for the CDR3 is TGTGCCAGCAGCCTTTCGGCAGGGAATTACTACGAGCAGTACTTC.

The V and J genes are TRBV7-9 and TRBJ2-7; D is unclear. V was shortened by 2 bases and J by 5 bases, with 10 bases between the two germline ends. The V gene's germline CDR1 is SEHNR and CDR2 FQNEAQ (reference sequence). CDR3 size: 13 residues. CDR3 in amino acids: CASSLRLSDEQYF. The CDR3 DNA reads TGTGCCAGCAGCTTAAGACTGTCGGACGAGCAGTACTTC.

The rearrangement uses TRBV27 and TRBJ2-3; 14 bases match TRBD2. Germline assignment: CDR1 MNHEY and CDR2 SMNVEV (reference sequence). The junction had 6 bases not matched to a gene; V was cut back by 10 bases and J by 0 bases. This CDR3 is built from 16 residues. The CDR3 coding sequence is TGTGCCACTTGGACTAGCGGGAGGTTGAGCACAGATACGCAGTATTTT. Translated: CATWTSGRLSTDTQYF.

V and J are TRBV27 and TRBJ1-2; TRBD1 matches 7 bases. Germline trimming cut 4 bases from V and 2 bases from J; bases unmatched to any gene: 7. This CDR3 has 15 amino acids. CDR1 is MNHEY and CDR2 is SMNVEV in the germline V gene (reference sequence). The CDR3 DNA follows: TGTGCCAGCAGTTCCCACAGGGGAGTGAACTATGGCTACACCTTC. It is translated as CASSSHRGVNYGYTF.

The sample holds many counts of this clone. This chain links TRBV5-4 with TRBJ2-7, with D possibly matching TRBD1 (6 bases). The CDR3 totals 15 residues. Germline loops: CDR1 SGHNT, CDR2 YYREEE (reference sequence). With 4 bases removed from V and 6 bases from J, the gap between germline ends came to 20 bases. CDR3 sequence reads: CASSPLGAGAAEQYF. For the CDR3, the DNA is TGTGCCAGCAGCCCCCTCGGGGCAGGGGCGGCCGAGCAGTACTTC.